The 25 T cell receptor beta chains presented below share a single source sample, sequenced in a study of blood T cell repertoires in COVID-19. TCRdb's copy holds only in-frame clones and misses some; the assay was immunoSEQ multiplex PCR. The sample lists around 130,000 clones, approximately 86% occurring once. The sample consisted of PBMCs or T cells enriched from blood (not recorded which). The receptors derive from a woman aged 45-65 years who had recovered from COVID-19.

The chain links TRBV9 to TRBJ2-3; TRBD2 matches 7 bases. The CDR3 has 15 residues. Germline assignment: CDR1 SGDLS and CDR2 YYNGEE. V lost 9 bases to trimming and J lost 2 bases; unmatched junction nucleotides: 12. CDR3 sequence: CATESRDYHTDTQYF. The CDR3 DNA reads TGTGCCACGGAAAGCCGGGACTATCACACAGATACGCAGTATTTT.

V and J are TRBV14 and TRBJ1-6, with TRBD1 matching over 7 bases. Germline V gene data show CDR1 as SGHDN and CDR2 as FVKESK. Trimming removed 6 bases from V and 5 bases from J; junction bases left unmatched: 4. This CDR3 has 14 amino acids. CDR3 nucleotide sequence: TGTGCCAGCAGTCTGACAGGGAATAATTCACCCCTCCACTTT. It is translated as CASSLTGNNSPLHF.

This chain uses TRBV6-4 with TRBJ2-3; D gene unclear. CDR3 length: 16 amino acids. V lost 3 bases and J 0 bases, leaving 13 bases between the germline ends. CDR1 is MRHNA, CDR2 SNTAGT, per germline. This chain's CDR3 is CASSDFFRYSTDTQYF. As DNA, the CDR3 is TGTGCCAGCAGTGATTTCTTTCGGTATAGCACAGATACGCAGTATTTT.

This sequence joins TRBV19 and TRBJ2-2; the D gene is possibly TRBD1 (6 bases). The V gene lost 6 bases and the J gene lost 1 base, with 12 bases spanning the gap. CDR1 and CDR2 (germline): LNHDA, SQIVND (reference sequence). The CDR3 spans 15 residues. The CDR3 sequence: CASRMWGRNTGELFF. The CDR3 region has the DNA TGTGCCAGTAGGATGTGGGGGCGGAACACCGGGGAGCTGTTTTTT.

V usage is TRBV7-2 and J usage is TRBJ2-3; 8 nucleotides agree with TRBD2. This CDR3 spans 16 amino acids. Per the germline V gene, CDR1 is SGHTA and CDR2 is FQGNSA. V trimming: 1 base; J trimming: 4 bases; junction bases outside the gene matches: 7. DNA for the CDR3: TGTGCCAGCAGCTTAGTCACGGGGGGGCGTGCAGATACGCAGTATTTT. Amino acids: CASSLVTGGRADTQYF.

V is TRBV4-3 and J is TRBJ1-1; D uncertain. Trimming took off 5 bases at V and 0 bases at J, with 7 bases between the two ends. This CDR3 has 13 residues. Germline assignment: CDR1 LGHNA and CDR2 YSLEER. The CDR3 DNA follows: TGCGCCAGCAGCGTCGAGCTGAACACTGAAGCTTTCTTT. Encoded protein: CASSVELNTEAFF.

This clone was detected only once. The same CDR3 also results from other DNA sequences found in this sample. The chain uses TRBV19 and TRBJ1-1, with a weak D call TRBD1 (5 bases). V dropped 1 base and J dropped 6 bases, with 6 bases sitting between them. The CDR3 is made up of 12 amino acids. Germline CDR1 LNHDA, CDR2 SQIVND (reference sequence). CDR3 nucleotide sequence: TGTGCCAGTAGTATAGGGGGCGCTGAAGCTTTCTTT. It is translated as CASSIGGAEAFF.

The genes are TRBV5-1 and TRBJ2-3; TRBD2 aligns across 16 bases. V shed 4 bases and J 4 bases; nucleotides not matched to a gene: 3. Germline assignment: CDR1 SGHRS and CDR2 YFSETQ. The CDR3 spans 16 residues. DNA of the CDR3: TGCGCCAGCAGCCAGGGGACTAGCGGGGGGGCAGATACGCAGTATTTT. This codes for CASSQGTSGGADTQYF.

The J gene is TRBJ1-6, the V gene TRBV19, with 7 bases that match TRBD1. The V segment lost 5 bases and the J segment 0 bases; nucleotides outside the gene matches: 13. There are 19 residues in the CDR3. Germline values: CDR1 LNHDA, CDR2 SQIVND (reference sequence). The CDR3 sequence: CASSQQGPSLSSYNSPLHF. As DNA, the CDR3 is TGTGCCAGTAGTCAACAGGGGCCGAGTCTAAGCTCCTATAATTCACCCCTCCACTTT.

The V gene is TRBV7-6, the J gene TRBJ2-5; perhaps TRBD2 as D (6 bases). V gave up 0 bases and J gave up 4 bases, with 15 bases separating them. The CDR3 spans 16 residues. Looked up from germline, CDR1 is SGHVS and CDR2 is FNYEAQ. CDR3 sequence (DNA): TGTGCCAGCAGCTTAGCGCAGGGAGGCGGCCCAGAGACCCAGTACTTC. The encoded protein is CASSLAQGGGPETQYF. Variable domain in full (rest from reference TRBV7-6 and TRBJ2-5): GAGVSQSPRYKVTKRGQDVALRCDPISGHVSLYWYRQALGQGPEFLTYFNYEAQQDKSGLPNDRFSAERPEGSISTLTIQRTEQRDSAMYRCASSLAQGGGPETQYFGPGTRLLVL.

For the CDR3, the DNA is TGTGCCAGCAGCCCCCAGGAGAACACTGAAGCTTTCTTT. As protein: CASSPQENTEAFF. The rearrangement joins TRBV3-1 (or the pseudogene TRBV3-2) to TRBJ1-1; D uncertain. Germline CDR1 is LGHDT and CDR2 is YNNKEL (reference sequence). CDR3 length: 13 amino acids. V gave up 4 bases and J gave up 1 base, with 7 bases separating them.

The chain combines TRBV5-1 with TRBJ1-6, with 10 nucleotides matching TRBD1. V lost 4 bases and J lost 5; bases outside the gene matches: 3. This CDR3 contains 15 residues. Germline lookup yields CDR1 SGHRS and CDR2 YFSETQ. The CDR3 DNA reads as TGCGCCAGCAGCCCGACAGGGGGCCATAATTCACCCCTCCACTTT. Its translation: CASSPTGGHNSPLHF.

This clone was observed a few times. The V gene is TRBV18, the J gene TRBJ2-7, with a tentative D call TRBD2 (5 bases). From germline, CDR1 is KGHSH and CDR2 LQKENI. This CDR3 spans 13 amino acids. Trimming removed 0 bases from V and 4 bases from J, with 7 bases in between. CDR3 sequence: CASSPPEGYEQYF. CDR3 sequence (DNA): TGTGCCAGCTCACCACCAGAGGGTTACGAGCAGTACTTC. Supplemented by reference TRBV18 and TRBJ2-7, the full variable domain reads NAGVMQNPRHLVRRRGQEARLRCSPMKGHSHVYWYRQLPEEGLKFMVYLQKENIIDESGMPKERFSAEFPKEGPSILRIQQVVRGDSAAYFCASSPPEGYEQYFGPGTRLTVT.

V usage is TRBV15 and J usage is TRBJ1-2; D is uncertain. Per germline, CDR1 LNHNV and CDR2 YYDKDF (reference sequence). This CDR3 has 13 residues. With 5 bases removed from V and 8 bases from J, the gap between germline ends came to 15 bases. As DNA, the CDR3 is TGTGCCACCAGCGGCCCTCAGGTCGGAGGCTACACCTTC. Amino acid sequence: CATSGPQVGGYTF.

To note about this clone: This specimen includes other DNA sequences encoding the same CDR3. The V call is TRBV5-1, the J call TRBJ2-5; 8 bases line up with TRBD2. Germline values: CDR1 SGHRS, CDR2 YFSETQ. V gave up 4 bases and J gave up 2 bases; unmatched junction bases: 1. The CDR3 sequence is 13 residues long. CDR3 coding DNA: TGCGCCAGCAGCCCGGGGGGGCAAGAGACCCAGTACTTC. Amino acid sequence: CASSPGGQETQYF. The full variable domain, with the rest looked up from reference TRBV5-1 and TRBJ2-5, is KAGVTQTPRYLIKTRGQQVTLSCSPISGHRSVSWYQQTPGQGLQFLFEYFSETQRNKGNFPGRFSGRQFSNSRSEMNVSTLELGDSALYLCASSPGGQETQYFGPGTRLLVL.

The V gene is TRBV9, the J gene TRBJ1-2, with TRBD1 matching over 10 bases. The junction had 5 bases not matched to a gene; V was cut back by 2 bases and J by 4 bases. The germline CDR1 and CDR2 sequences are SGDLS and YYNGEE. The CDR3 has 15 residues. The CDR3 coding sequence is TGTGCCAGCAGCGTCGGGACAGGGGTTAGCTATGGCTACACCTTC. It translates to CASSVGTGVSYGYTF.

This sequence joins TRBV6-2 or TRBV6-3 and TRBJ1-5; unclear D gene. The CDR3 sequence is 11 residues long. Deletions cut 4 bases from V and 4 bases from J, with 2 bases between. Germline V CDR1 and CDR2: MNHEY, SVGEGT. The CDR3 here is CASSSNQPQHF. The CDR3 DNA reads as TGTGCCAGCAGTTCAAATCAGCCCCAGCATTTT.

The chain couples TRBV9 to TRBJ1-3; the match to TRBD1 covers 8 bases. The V gene end was trimmed by 3 bases and the J gene end by 1 base; junction bases not matched to a gene: 9. This CDR3 contains 17 residues. Germline lookup yields CDR1 SGDLS and CDR2 YYNGEE. The chain's CDR3 is CASSGSTGDSSGNTIYF. CDR3 DNA: TGTGCCAGCAGCGGGTCGACAGGGGATAGTTCTGGAAACACCATATATTTT.

This clone was picked up one time. V gene TRBV3-1 (or the pseudogene TRBV3-2) combines with J gene TRBJ2-2; 11 bases fit TRBD1. The CDR3 length is 15 residues. J lost 3 bases, V lost 7 bases, and 4 bases had no gene match. Germline assignment: CDR1 LGHDT and CDR2 YNNKEL (reference sequence). The chain's CDR3 is CASKDRGLYTGELFF. The DNA of the CDR3 is TGTGCCAGCAAGGACAGGGGGCTATACACCGGGGAGCTGTTTTTT.

This clone was seen just once. The rearrangement links TRBV27 to TRBJ2-7; 9 positions agree with TRBD2. The CDR3 runs to 16 residues. The junction had 12 bases not matched to a gene; V was cut back by 6 bases and J by 3 bases. CDR1 and CDR2 (germline): MNHEY, SMNVEV (reference sequence). The CDR3 DNA reads TGTGCCAGCAGCTACCGAAGCGGGGGGCACCTCTACGAGCAGTACTTC. It codes for CASSYRSGGHLYEQYF.

The CDR3 loop is CASSPSNPGSVYGYTF. CDR3 DNA sequence: TGCGCCAGCAGCCCCTCAAACCCGGGTAGTGTCTATGGCTACACCTTC. The rearrangement uses TRBV4-3 and TRBJ1-2; D remains ambiguous. V lost 4 bases and J lost 4, with 19 bases in between. Looked up from germline, CDR1 is LGHNA and CDR2 is YSLEER. The CDR3 has 16 residues.

J is TRBJ1-3 and V is TRBV9; no definite D call. V was cut by 0 bases and J by 0 bases, with 13 bases left in between. Germline V CDR1 and CDR2: SGDLS, YYNGEE. This CDR3 region has 17 residues. In nucleotides, the CDR3 is TGTGCCAGCAGCGTAGGTTCGCGGATCGTCTCTGGAAACACCATATATTTT. Translation gives CASSVGSRIVSGNTIYF. The full variable domain, with the rest looked up from reference TRBV9 and TRBJ1-3, is DSGVTQTPKHLITATGQRVTLRCSPRSGDLSVYWYQQSLDQGLQFLIQYYNGEERAKGNILERFSAQQFPDLHSELNLSSLELGDSALYFCASSVGSRIVSGNTIYFGEGSWLTVV.

This chain links TRBV19 with TRBJ1-1; D ambiguous. The germline CDR1 and CDR2 sequences are LNHDA and SQIVND (reference sequence). V gave up 10 bases and J gave up 2 bases, with 11 bases separating them. This CDR3 has 12 amino acids. CDR3 nucleotides: TGTGCCACATCTACGGGTAACACTGAAGCTTTCTTT. It codes for CATSTGNTEAFF.

CDR3 nucleotides: TGTGCCAGCAGCGACCAGGGTAAGGAGCAGTTCTTC. Residues: CASSDQGKEQFF. This chain joins TRBV6-6 and TRBJ2-1, with a possible D match to TRBD1 (5 bases). Germline V gene data show CDR1 as MNHNY and CDR2 as SVGAGI (reference sequence). With 6 bases removed from V and 10 bases from J, the gap between germline ends came to 13 bases. This CDR3 has 12 amino acids.

This clone was recorded only once. The chain couples TRBV30 to TRBJ2-1; 9 nucleotides line up with TRBD2. The junction had 11 bases not matched to a gene; V was cut back by 0 bases and J by 8 bases. The CDR3 runs 16 residues. Per germline, CDR1 GTSNPN and CDR2 SVGIG (reference sequence). CDR3 nucleotides: TGTGCCTGGAGTGTACCGATAATAGCGGGGGTGGATGAGCAGTTCTTC. Its translation is CAWSVPIIAGVDEQFF. Using reference TRBV30 and TRBJ2-1 for the parts outside the CDR3, the full variable domain is SQTIHQWPATLVQPVGSPLSLECTVEGTSNPNLYWYRQAAGRGLQLLFYSVGIGQISSEVPQNLSASRPQDRQFILSSKKLLLSDSGFYLCAWSVPIIAGVDEQFFGPGTRLTVL.